These 14 T cell receptor beta chains were all obtained from the same sample, sequenced in a study of blood T cells in healthy people across ages. The authors ran a second PCR of about 7 to 12 cycles using a sample-barcoded 5' primer and a J-beta primer mix. MiXCR, run by TCRdb on the 5' RACE reads, gives a single entry per CDR3 protein. The sample holds over 950,000 distinct CDR3 sequences, around two fifths seen once. The sequencing sample was made of blood. Every receptor here comes from a young man in good health.

This clonotype was seen a handful of times. The J gene is TRBJ1-4, the V gene TRBV7-2; 9 bases are shared with TRBD1. The CDR3 is made up of 19 amino acids. From germline, CDR1 is SGHTA and CDR2 FQGNSA. V lost 5 bases, J lost 0 bases, and 13 bases stayed unmatched. CDR3 in amino acids: CASSALTGGVTATNEKLFF. CDR3 coding DNA: TGTGCCAGCAGCGCCTTAACAGGGGGCGTTACGGCAACTAATGAAAAACTGTTTTTT.

The V gene is TRBV12-3 or TRBV12-4, the J gene TRBJ2-1, with D perhaps assigned TRBD1 or TRBD2 (5 bases each). This CDR3 spans 15 amino acids. Trimming took off 0 bases at V and 10 bases at J, with 16 bases between the two ends. CDR3 sequence reads: CASSLAPGSDREQFF. DNA of the CDR3: TGTGCCAGCAGTTTAGCGCCAGGGAGTGACCGAGAGCAGTTCTTC.

The V gene is TRBV12-3 or TRBV12-4, the J gene TRBJ1-2; D is possibly TRBD1 (6 bases). CDR3 length equals 12 residues. V lost 7 bases and J 9 bases, leaving 15 bases between the germline ends. CDR3 protein: CASTRLQGCYTF. CDR3 nucleotide sequence: TGTGCCAGCACCCGATTACAGGGTTGCTACACCTTC.

This sequence joins TRBV4-1 and TRBJ2-2; weak D call: TRBD2 (6 bases). From germline, CDR1 is MGHRA and CDR2 YSYEKL. This CDR3 contains 16 residues. Trimming shortened V by 3 bases and J by 4 bases, and 15 bases separated the two germline ends. The CDR3 nucleotides are TGCGCCAGCAGCCAGAGGGCGGGGTCGTTCACCGGGGAGCTGTTTTTT. Protein sequence: CASSQRAGSFTGELFF.

The table lists this clonotype with a few counts. DNA for the CDR3: TGTGCCATCAGCGCCGGGGCCTCCTACGAGCAGTACTTC. Translating it yields CAISAGASYEQYF. This chain joins TRBV10-3 and TRBJ2-7, with D perhaps assigned TRBD1 or TRBD2 (5 bases each). V shed 6 bases and J shed 0 bases, with 9 bases lying between them. CDR3 length: 13 residues. From germline, CDR1 is ENHRY and CDR2 SYGVKD.

The chain combines TRBV4-1 with TRBJ1-2; 9 nucleotides line up with TRBD1. The germline gives CDR1 MGHRA, CDR2 YSYEKL. Germline trimming cut 0 bases from V and 8 bases from J; bases unmatched to any gene: 7. The CDR3 runs 15 residues. CDR3 sequence (DNA): TGCGCCAGCAGCCAAGAGACGGGACAGGGTGAAGGCTACACCTTC. Translation gives CASSQETGQGEGYTF.

This clonotype was observed a single time. The rearrangement links TRBV5-1 to TRBJ2-3; D is unclear. The germline V gene has CDR1 SGHRS and CDR2 YFSETQ. This CDR3 has 16 amino acids. V lost 3 bases, J lost 0 bases, and 14 bases lay in between. CDR3 coding DNA: TGCGCCAGCAGCTATCTTGGGGAAGTGAGCACAGATACGCAGTATTTT. Protein: CASSYLGEVSTDTQYF.

The chain uses TRBV4-2 and TRBJ2-2; no clear D. The V gene's germline CDR1 is LGHNA and CDR2 YNFKEQ. The CDR3 consists of 15 residues. V dropped 1 base and J dropped 2 bases, with 8 bases sitting between them. The CDR3 bases are TGTGCCAGCAGCCAAGGGGCAGATAACACCGGGGAGCTGTTTTTT. It yields the protein CASSQGADNTGELFF.

The V and J genes are TRBV7-2 and TRBJ1-1; TRBD1 matches 10 bases. Germline-derived CDR1 and CDR2 are SGHTA and FQGNSA. Trimming removed 5 bases from V and 2 bases from J; junction bases left unmatched: 5. The CDR3 is 15 amino acids. For the CDR3, the DNA is TGTGCCAGCAGCAAGGACAGGGGGGTTAACACTGAAGCTTTCTTT. As protein: CASSKDRGVNTEAFF.

The chain recombines TRBV18 with TRBJ1-2, with D tentatively TRBD1 (6 bases). Germline V lookup: CDR1 KGHSH, CDR2 LQKENI. The CDR3 is 13 residues long. Trimming took off 8 bases at V and 4 bases at J, with 14 bases between the two ends. CDR3 in amino acids: CASASGQSYGYTF. The CDR3 DNA is TGTGCCAGCGCATCCGGACAGTCCTATGGCTACACCTTC.

This clonotype was detected a few times. J is TRBJ2-7 and V is TRBV27; 8 bases agree with TRBD1. The junction had 5 bases not matched to a gene; V was cut back by 4 bases and J by 0 bases. Germline V gene data show CDR1 as MNHEY and CDR2 as SMNVEV (reference sequence). There are 15 residues in the CDR3. CDR3 amino acids: CASSYEGTGSYEQYF. The CDR3 coding sequence is TGTGCCAGCAGTTATGAGGGGACAGGCTCCTACGAGCAGTACTTC.

This clonotype was detected only a few times. V usage is TRBV9 and J usage is TRBJ2-1; possible D gene TRBD2, 6 bases. Per germline, CDR1 SGDLS and CDR2 YYNGEE. The CDR3 length is 15 residues. Between the trimmed V and J ends, which lost 0 bases and 7 bases, there was a span of 14 bases. In nucleotides, the CDR3 is TGTGCCAGCAGCGTAGGATTTCGGGGAGGTAATGAGCAGTTCTTC. Protein: CASSVGFRGGNEQFF.

The chain combines TRBV7-2 with TRBJ2-3, with D possibly matching TRBD2 (5 bases). In germline, CDR1 is SGHTA, CDR2 FQGNSA. The CDR3 consists of 14 residues. V was shortened by 5 bases and J by 2 bases, with 11 bases between the two germline ends. CDR3 in amino acids: CASSQAATTDTQYF. The CDR3 nucleotides are TGTGCCAGCAGCCAAGCGGCGACCACAGATACGCAGTATTTT.

The rearrangement joins TRBV20-1 to TRBJ2-1; 8 bases fit TRBD2. The CDR3 contains 14 residues. Germline values: CDR1 DFQATT, CDR2 SNEGSKA (reference sequence). The V segment lost 5 bases and the J segment 7 bases; nucleotides outside the gene matches: 10. CDR3 DNA: TGCAGTGCTGAATCCGGGACTAGGCGGAATGAGCAGTTCTTC. Translation: CSAESGTRRNEQFF.